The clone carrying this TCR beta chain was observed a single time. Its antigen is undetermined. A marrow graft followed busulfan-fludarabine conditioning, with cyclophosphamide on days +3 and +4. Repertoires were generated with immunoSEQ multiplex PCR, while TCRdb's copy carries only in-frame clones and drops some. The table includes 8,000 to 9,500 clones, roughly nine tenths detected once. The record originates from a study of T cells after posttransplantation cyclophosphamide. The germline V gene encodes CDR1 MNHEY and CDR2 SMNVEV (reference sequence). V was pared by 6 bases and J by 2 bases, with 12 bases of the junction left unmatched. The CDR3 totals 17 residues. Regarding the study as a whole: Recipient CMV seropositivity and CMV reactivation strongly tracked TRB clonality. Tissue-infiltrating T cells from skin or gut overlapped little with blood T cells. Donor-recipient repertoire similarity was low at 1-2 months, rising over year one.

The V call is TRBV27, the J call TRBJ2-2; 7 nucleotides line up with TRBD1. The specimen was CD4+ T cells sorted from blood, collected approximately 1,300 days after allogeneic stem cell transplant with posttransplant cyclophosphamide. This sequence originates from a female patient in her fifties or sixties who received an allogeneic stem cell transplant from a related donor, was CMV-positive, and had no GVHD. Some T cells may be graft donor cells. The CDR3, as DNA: TGTGCCAGCAGATTCGCCCAGACAGGGCCAAACACCGGGGAGCTGTTTTTT. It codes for CASRFAQTGPNTGELFF.